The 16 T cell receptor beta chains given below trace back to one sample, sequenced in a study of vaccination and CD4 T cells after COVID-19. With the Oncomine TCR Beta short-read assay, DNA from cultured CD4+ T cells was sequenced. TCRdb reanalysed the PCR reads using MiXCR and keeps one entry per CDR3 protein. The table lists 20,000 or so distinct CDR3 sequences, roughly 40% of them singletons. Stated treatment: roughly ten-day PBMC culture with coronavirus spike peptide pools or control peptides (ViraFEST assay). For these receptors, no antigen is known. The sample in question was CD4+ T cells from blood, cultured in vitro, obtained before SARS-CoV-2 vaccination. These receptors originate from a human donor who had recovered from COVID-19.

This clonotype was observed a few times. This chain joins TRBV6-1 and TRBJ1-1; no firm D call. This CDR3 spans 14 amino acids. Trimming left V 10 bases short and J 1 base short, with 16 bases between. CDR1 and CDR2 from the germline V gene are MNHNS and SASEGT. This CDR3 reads CAKVRGMPNTEAFF. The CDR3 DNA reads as TGTGCCAAGGTTCGGGGTATGCCGAACACTGAAGCTTTCTTT.

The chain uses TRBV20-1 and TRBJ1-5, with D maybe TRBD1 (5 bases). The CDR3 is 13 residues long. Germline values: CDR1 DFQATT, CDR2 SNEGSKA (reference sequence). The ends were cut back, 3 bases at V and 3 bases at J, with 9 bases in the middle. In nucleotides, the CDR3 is TGCAGTGCTAGCCCAGGGAACAATCAGCCCCAGCATTTT. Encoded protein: CSASPGNNQPQHF.

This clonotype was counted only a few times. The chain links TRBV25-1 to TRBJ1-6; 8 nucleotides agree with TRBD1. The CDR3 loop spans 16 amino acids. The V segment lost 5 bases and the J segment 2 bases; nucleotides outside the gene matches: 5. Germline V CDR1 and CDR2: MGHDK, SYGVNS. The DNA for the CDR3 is TGTGCCAGCAGTCCGCAGGGGGCAACCTATAATTCACCCCTCCACTTT. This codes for CASSPQGATYNSPLHF.

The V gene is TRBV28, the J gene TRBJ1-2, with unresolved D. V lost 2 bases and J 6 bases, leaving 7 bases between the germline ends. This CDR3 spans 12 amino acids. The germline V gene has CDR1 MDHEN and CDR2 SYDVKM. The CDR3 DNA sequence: TGTGCCAGCAGTTTAACGGTGGATGGCTACACCTTC. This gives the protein CASSLTVDGYTF.

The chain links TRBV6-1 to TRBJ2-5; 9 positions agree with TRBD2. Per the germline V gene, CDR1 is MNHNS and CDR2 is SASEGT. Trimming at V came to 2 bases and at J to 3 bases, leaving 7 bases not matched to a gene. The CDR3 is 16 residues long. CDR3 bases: TGTGCCAGCAGTGAACGTAGCGGGAGAATAGAAGAGACCCAGTACTTC. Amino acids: CASSERSGRIEETQYF.

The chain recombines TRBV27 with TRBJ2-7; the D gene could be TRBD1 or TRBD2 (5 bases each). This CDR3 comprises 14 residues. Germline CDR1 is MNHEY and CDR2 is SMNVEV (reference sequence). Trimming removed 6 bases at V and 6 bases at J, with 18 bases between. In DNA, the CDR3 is TGTGCCAGCAGCCTTGAGATGGGACGGGGCGAGCAGTACTTC. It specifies CASSLEMGRGEQYF.

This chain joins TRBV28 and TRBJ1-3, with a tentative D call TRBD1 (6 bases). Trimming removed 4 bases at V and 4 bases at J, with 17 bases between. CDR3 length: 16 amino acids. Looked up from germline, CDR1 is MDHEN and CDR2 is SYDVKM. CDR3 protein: CASSSPGRGSGNTIYF. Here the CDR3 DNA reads TGTGCCAGCAGTTCCCCGGGGAGGGGGTCCGGAAACACCATATATTTT.

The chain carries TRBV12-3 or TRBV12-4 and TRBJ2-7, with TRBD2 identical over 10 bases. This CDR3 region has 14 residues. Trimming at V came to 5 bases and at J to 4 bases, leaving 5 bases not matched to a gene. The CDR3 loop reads CASSKAGGKYEQYF. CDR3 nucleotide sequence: TGTGCCAGCAGTAAAGCGGGAGGGAAATACGAGCAGTACTTC.

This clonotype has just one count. The DNA of the CDR3 is TGTGCCATCAGCCCGGCGACTAGCGACACCGGGGAGCTGTTTTTT. It translates to CAISPATSDTGELFF. This chain connects TRBV10-3 to TRBJ2-2, with 8 positions matching TRBD2. J was trimmed by 3 bases and V by 6 bases; bases with no gene match: 6. The CDR3 has 15 residues. The germline V gene has CDR1 ENHRY and CDR2 SYGVKD.

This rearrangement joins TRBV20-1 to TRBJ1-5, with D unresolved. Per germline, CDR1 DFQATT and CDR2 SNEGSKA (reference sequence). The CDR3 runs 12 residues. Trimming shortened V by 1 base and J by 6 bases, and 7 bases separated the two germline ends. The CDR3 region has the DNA TGCAGTGCTAGAGCGGGCCTTCAGCCCCAGCATTTT. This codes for CSARAGLQPQHF.

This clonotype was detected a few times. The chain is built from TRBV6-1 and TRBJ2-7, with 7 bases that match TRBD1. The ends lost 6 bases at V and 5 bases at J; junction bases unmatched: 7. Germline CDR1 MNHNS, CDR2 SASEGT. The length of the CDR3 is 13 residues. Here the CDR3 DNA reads TGTGCCAGCAGCCGCAGACAGGGCCACGAGCAGTACTTC. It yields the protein CASSRRQGHEQYF.

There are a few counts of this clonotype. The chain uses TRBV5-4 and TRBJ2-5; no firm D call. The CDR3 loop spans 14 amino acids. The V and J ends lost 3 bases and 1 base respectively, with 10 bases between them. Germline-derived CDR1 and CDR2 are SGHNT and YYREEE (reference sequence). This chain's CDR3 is CASSSMTAQETQYF. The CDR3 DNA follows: TGTGCCAGCAGCTCTATGACGGCCCAAGAGACCCAGTACTTC.

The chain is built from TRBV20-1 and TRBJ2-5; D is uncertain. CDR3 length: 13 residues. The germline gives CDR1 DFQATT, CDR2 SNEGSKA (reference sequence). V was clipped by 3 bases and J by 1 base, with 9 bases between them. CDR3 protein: CSASPTLQETQYF. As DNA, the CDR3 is TGCAGTGCTAGTCCGACCCTCCAAGAGACCCAGTACTTC.

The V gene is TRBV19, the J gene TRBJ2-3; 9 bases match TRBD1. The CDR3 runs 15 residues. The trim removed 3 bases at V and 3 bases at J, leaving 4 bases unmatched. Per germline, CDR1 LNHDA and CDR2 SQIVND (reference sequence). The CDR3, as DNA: TGTGCCAGTAGTATGGGACAGGGCGGGACAGATACGCAGTATTTT. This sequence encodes CASSMGQGGTDTQYF.

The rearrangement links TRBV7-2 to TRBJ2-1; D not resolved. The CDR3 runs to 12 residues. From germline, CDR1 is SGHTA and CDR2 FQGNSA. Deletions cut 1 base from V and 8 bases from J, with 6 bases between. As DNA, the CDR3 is TGTGCCAGCAGCTTAGGGATCGATGAGCAGTTCTTC. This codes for CASSLGIDEQFF.

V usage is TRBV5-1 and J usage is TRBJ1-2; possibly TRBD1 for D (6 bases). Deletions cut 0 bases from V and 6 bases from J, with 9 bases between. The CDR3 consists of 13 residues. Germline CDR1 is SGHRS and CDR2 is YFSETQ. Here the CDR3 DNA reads TGCGCCAGCAGCTTGGGGGCAGGGGATGGCTACACCTTC. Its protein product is CASSLGAGDGYTF.